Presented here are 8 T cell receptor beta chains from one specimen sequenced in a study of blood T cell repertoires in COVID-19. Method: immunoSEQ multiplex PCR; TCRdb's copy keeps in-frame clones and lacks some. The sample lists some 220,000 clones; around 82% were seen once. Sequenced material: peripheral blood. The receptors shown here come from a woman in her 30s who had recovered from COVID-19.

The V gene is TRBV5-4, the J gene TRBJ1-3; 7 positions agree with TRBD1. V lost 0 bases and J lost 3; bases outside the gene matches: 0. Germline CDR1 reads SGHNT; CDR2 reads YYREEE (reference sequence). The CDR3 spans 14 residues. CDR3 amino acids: CASSLAGGGNTIYF. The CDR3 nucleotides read TGTGCCAGCAGCTTGGCAGGGGGTGGAAACACCATATATTTT.

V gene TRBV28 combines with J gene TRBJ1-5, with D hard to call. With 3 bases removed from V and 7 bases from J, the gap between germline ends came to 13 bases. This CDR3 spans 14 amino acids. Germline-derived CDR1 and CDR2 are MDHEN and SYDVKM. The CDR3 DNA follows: TGTGCCAGCAGTTTCCGGGAGGGTCACCAGCCCCAGCATTTT. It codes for CASSFREGHQPQHF.

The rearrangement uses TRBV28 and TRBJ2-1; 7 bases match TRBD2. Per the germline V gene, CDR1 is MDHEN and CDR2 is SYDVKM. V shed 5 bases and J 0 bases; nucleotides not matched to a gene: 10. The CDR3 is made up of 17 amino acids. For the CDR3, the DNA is TGTGCCAGCAGTGGGGGAATAGAGCGGGACTCCTACAATGAGCAGTTCTTC. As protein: CASSGGIERDSYNEQFF.

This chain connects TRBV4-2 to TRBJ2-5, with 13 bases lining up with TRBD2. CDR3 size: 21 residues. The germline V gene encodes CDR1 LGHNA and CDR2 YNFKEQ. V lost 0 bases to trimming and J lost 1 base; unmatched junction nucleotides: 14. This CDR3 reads CASSQDFGLAGVRGPQETQYF. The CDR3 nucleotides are TGTGCCAGCAGCCAAGACTTCGGACTAGCGGGAGTCAGAGGGCCCCAAGAGACCCAGTACTTC.

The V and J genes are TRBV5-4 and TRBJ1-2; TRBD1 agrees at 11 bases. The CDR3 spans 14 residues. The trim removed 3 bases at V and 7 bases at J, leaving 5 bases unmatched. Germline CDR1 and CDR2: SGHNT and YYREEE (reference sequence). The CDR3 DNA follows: TGTGCCAGCAGCTCGGACAGGGGGCAAAGTGGCTACACCTTC. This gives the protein CASSSDRGQSGYTF.

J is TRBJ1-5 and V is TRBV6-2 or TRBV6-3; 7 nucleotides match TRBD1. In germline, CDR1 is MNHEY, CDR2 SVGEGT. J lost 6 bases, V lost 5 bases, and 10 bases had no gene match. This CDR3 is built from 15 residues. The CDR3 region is CASSHDTGASQPQHF. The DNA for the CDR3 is TGTGCCAGCAGTCACGACACAGGGGCAAGTCAGCCCCAGCATTTT.

The CDR3 DNA is TGTGCCAGCAGTGACAGCGGGAGATACAATGAGCAGTTCTTC. It specifies CASSDSGRYNEQFF. This chain connects TRBV27 to TRBJ2-1; 8 bases line up with TRBD2. From germline, CDR1 is MNHEY and CDR2 SMNVEV (reference sequence). Trimming took 5 bases from V and 4 from J; bases not matched to a gene: 4. The CDR3 covers 14 residues.

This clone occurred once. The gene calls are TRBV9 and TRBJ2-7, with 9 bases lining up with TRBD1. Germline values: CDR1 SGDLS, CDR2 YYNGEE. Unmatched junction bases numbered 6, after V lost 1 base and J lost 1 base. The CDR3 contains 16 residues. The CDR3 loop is CASSVSGTGNSYEQYF. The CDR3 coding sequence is TGTGCCAGCAGCGTATCCGGGACAGGGAATTCCTACGAGCAGTACTTC.